A selection of T cell receptor beta chains follows, all from one sample in a study of spatial heterogeneity in lung cancer. MiXCR, run by TCRdb on the 5' RACE reads, gives a single entry per CDR3 protein. The sample contains about 27,000 distinct CDR3 sequences, 7% of which appear only once. Sequenced here: PBMCs, sampled at surgery. The receptor source for this set is a male donor with early-stage non-small cell lung cancer. Each CDR3 is given with its conserved first and last residue. Each record gives: D gene, clone size, J gene, V gene, CDR3 protein, CDR3 DNA. The D gene is left open where the match is weak. Clone size is given as once, few, many or a size class.

NA | many | TRBJ1-5 | TRBV28 | CASRDRNNQPQHF | TGTGCCAGCCGTGACAGGAACAATCAGCCCCAGCATTTT
NA | many | TRBJ2-2 | TRBV20-1 | CSASSSHTGELFF | TGCAGTGCTAGCTCCAGCCACACCGGGGAGCTGTTTTTT
NA | many | TRBJ2-1 | TRBV19 | CASTPSGPYNEQFF | TGTGCCAGTACTCCCAGCGGGCCTTACAATGAGCAGTTCTTC
NA | many | TRBJ1-1 | TRBV20-1 | CSARDPRGAYTEAFF | TGCAGTGCTAGAGATCCCCGGGGGGCCTACACTGAAGCTTTCTTT
NA | many | TRBJ2-2 | TRBV15 | CATWTVGGDTGELFF | TGTGCCACCTGGACAGTCGGAGGGGACACCGGGGAGCTGTTTTTT
TRBD1 | many | TRBJ1-2 | TRBV7-9 | CASSSVTGIGGYTF | TGTGCCAGCAGCTCCGTGACAGGGATAGGTGGCTACACCTTC
NA | many | TRBJ2-7 | TRBV6-6 | CASSTGQTRSSYEQYF | TGTGCCAGCAGTACCGGACAGACGCGAAGCTCCTACGAGCAGTACTTC
NA | many | TRBJ1-2 | TRBV28 | CASSLGNGYTF | TGTGCCAGCAGTTTGGGAAATGGCTACACCTTC
NA | many | TRBJ1-1 | TRBV20-1 | CSARTGGRGNTEAFF | TGCAGTGCTAGAACGGGGGGACGCGGGAACACTGAAGCTTTCTTT
NA | many | TRBJ1-4 | TRBV20-1 | CSARPTGLEELFF | TGCAGTGCTAGACCCACAGGGTTGGAGGAACTGTTTTTT
NA | many | TRBJ1-3 | TRBV9 | CASTRGRGRRSGNTIYF | TGTGCCAGCACCAGGGGACGCGGACGGCGCTCTGGAAACACCATATATTTT
NA | many | TRBJ1-1 | TRBV4-1 | CASSPVSVVSTEAFF | TGCGCCAGCAGCCCAGTTAGTGTTGTTAGCACTGAAGCTTTCTTT
TRBD1 | many | TRBJ1-1 | TRBV5-1 | CASSSARGRGTEAFF | TGCGCCAGCAGCTCAGCCAGGGGGCGGGGCACTGAAGCTTTCTTT